The sequence of this TCR beta chain was determined in a study of blood T cell repertoires in COVID-19. Study at large: Sources were T cells, B-cell-depleted T cells, or PBMCs; the material itself was cDNA or gDNA.

Participant ages covered roughly 18 to 89 years across about 25 US areas. Clinical history as reported by participants underpinned cohort assignment. Germline CDR1 and CDR2: MDHEN and SYDVKM. This CDR3 contains 16 residues. V was clipped by 6 bases and J by 9 bases, with 21 bases between them. In the authors' methods: The assay estimated nucleated cells by amplifying reference gene primers. Only in-frame clones appear in the TCRdb table, and some are missing; sequencing was by immunoSEQ multiplex PCR. V, J and clone size reflect that table, while D and trimming were determined from the DNA. The table shows roughly 170,000 clones, with around 83% occurring only once.

What was sequenced was PBMCs or T cells enriched from blood (not recorded which). The chain has TRBV28 and TRBJ1-6, with D perhaps matching TRBD1 (6 bases). The source is a woman aged 50 to 60 in a cohort exposed to, infected with or recovered from COVID-19 (not recorded which). CDR3 DNA: TGTGCCAGCAGCTGGGGGCCTGGGGTGGGTGGTTCACCCCTCCACTTT. Protein sequence: CASSWGPGVGGSPLHF.